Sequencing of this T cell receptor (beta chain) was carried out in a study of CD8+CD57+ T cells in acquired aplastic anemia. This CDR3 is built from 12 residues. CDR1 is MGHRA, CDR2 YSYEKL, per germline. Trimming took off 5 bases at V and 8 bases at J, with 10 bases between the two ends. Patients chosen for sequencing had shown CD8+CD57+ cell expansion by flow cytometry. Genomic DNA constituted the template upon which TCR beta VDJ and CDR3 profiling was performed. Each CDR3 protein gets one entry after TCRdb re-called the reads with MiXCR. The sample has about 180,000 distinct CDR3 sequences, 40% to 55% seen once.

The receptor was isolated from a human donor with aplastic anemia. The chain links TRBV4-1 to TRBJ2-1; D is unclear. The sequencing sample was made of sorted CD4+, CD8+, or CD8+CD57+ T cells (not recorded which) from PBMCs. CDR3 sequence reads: CASSSVGDEQFF. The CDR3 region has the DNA TGCGCCAGCAGCTCAGTAGGTGATGAGCAGTTCTTC.